These 13 T cell receptor beta chains were sequenced from one sample in a study of graft-versus-host responses after intestinal transplantation. No cognate antigen is known for these TCRs. TCRdb's table, derived via immunoSEQ multiplex PCR, lists solely in-frame clones and lacks some. This sample has roughly 81,000 clones, with around 84% found just once. The material was unstimulated CD4+ T cells sorted from spleen or lymph node cells, obtained before intestinal transplant. The receptors were sampled from a human donor who received an intestinal transplant.

Written as DNA, the CDR3 is TGTGCCAGTACCGACAGGGGAGGTTTAAATGAGCAGTTCTTC. Protein product: CASTDRGGLNEQFF. This rearrangement joins TRBV19 to TRBJ2-1, with 8 bases that match TRBD1. Looked up from germline, CDR1 is LNHDA and CDR2 is SQIVND (reference sequence). The CDR3 has 14 residues. Trimming removed 7 bases from V and 7 bases from J; junction bases left unmatched: 9.

This rearrangement joins TRBV30 to TRBJ2-1; TRBD2 matches at 9 bases. V trimming: 3 bases; J trimming: 3 bases; junction bases outside the gene matches: 3. CDR1 GTSNPN and CDR2 SVGIG come from the germline V gene (reference sequence). The CDR3 has 14 residues. In nucleotides, the CDR3 is TGTGCCTGGAGATTGCGGGGGGGCTACAATGAGCAGTTCTTC. It specifies CAWRLRGGYNEQFF.

The rearrangement joins TRBV2 to TRBJ2-7; D is unresolved. Trimming cost V 11 bases and J 5 bases, with 19 bases left between them. Germline V gene sequence: CDR1 SNHLY, CDR2 FYNNEI. This CDR3 has 13 amino acids. In nucleotides, the CDR3 is TGTGCCGGATCCTCCAACGGGTTCGACGAGCAGTACTTC. This sequence encodes CAGSSNGFDEQYF.

V gene TRBV19 combines with J gene TRBJ2-7; D gene unclear. The V gene lost 1 base and the J gene lost 2 bases, with 9 bases spanning the gap. The CDR3 has 14 residues. Germline CDR1 is LNHDA and CDR2 is SQIVND (reference sequence). The CDR3 protein is CASSIGAGTYEQYF. CDR3 nucleotides: TGTGCCAGTAGTATAGGGGCAGGTACCTACGAGCAGTACTTC.

The chain is built from TRBV18 and TRBJ1-1; 7 positions agree with TRBD1. V lost 4 bases, J lost 1 base, and 3 bases stayed unmatched. The CDR3 has 14 residues. Germline CDR1 is KGHSH and CDR2 is LQKENI. CDR3 residues: CASSQDRRNTEAFF. CDR3 DNA: TGTGCCAGCTCACAGGACAGGCGGAACACTGAAGCTTTCTTT.

The chain couples TRBV28 to TRBJ2-7, with D perhaps TRBD2 (6 bases). There are 15 residues in the CDR3. V shed 7 bases and J shed 2 bases, with 18 bases lying between them. The germline V gene has CDR1 MDHEN and CDR2 SYDVKM. CDR3 protein: CASKSPGGGPYEQYF. The DNA for the CDR3 is TGTGCCAGCAAAAGTCCCGGGGGAGGACCCTACGAGCAGTACTTC.

The chain has TRBV5-1 and TRBJ2-3; TRBD1 agrees at 7 bases. The CDR3 totals 16 residues. Germline lookup yields CDR1 SGHRS and CDR2 YFSETQ. The junction had 10 bases not matched to a gene; V was cut back by 0 bases and J by 6 bases. The CDR3 loop reads CASSLEYTGDGDTQYF. The CDR3 nucleotides read TGCGCCAGCAGCTTGGAGTACACAGGGGATGGGGATACGCAGTATTTT.

This chain joins TRBV20-1 and TRBJ2-3, with D unclear. Germline values: CDR1 DFQATT, CDR2 SNEGSKA (reference sequence). Trimming took 3 bases from V and 5 from J, leaving 6 bases between them. The CDR3 runs to 11 residues. The CDR3 reads CSARAEDTQYF. CDR3 bases: TGCAGTGCTAGGGCAGAAGATACGCAGTATTTT.

This rearrangement joins TRBV9 to TRBJ2-2, with TRBD2 matching over 12 bases. The CDR3 consists of 16 residues. Trimming took 0 bases from V and 6 from J; bases not matched to a gene: 3. Germline CDR1 SGDLS, CDR2 YYNGEE. The chain's CDR3 is CASSVVGLAGSGELFF. The CDR3, as DNA: TGTGCCAGCAGCGTAGTTGGACTAGCGGGGTCCGGGGAGCTGTTTTTT.

The DNA of the CDR3 is TGTGCCAGCAGCTTAGATAGATCCGGGGGGGGAAGCACAGATACGCAGTATTTT. It yields the protein CASSLDRSGGGSTDTQYF. The gene calls are TRBV11-2 and TRBJ2-3; 8 nucleotides match TRBD2. Germline CDR1 and CDR2: SGHAT and FQNNGV. The junction had 8 bases not matched to a gene; V was cut back by 0 bases and J by 0 bases. The CDR3 is 18 residues long.

The V gene is TRBV2, the J gene TRBJ1-1; 7 nucleotides agree with TRBD1. Germline assignment: CDR1 SNHLY and CDR2 FYNNEI. The CDR3 contains 13 residues. The V and J ends lost 6 bases and 0 bases, in that order; junction bases with no gene match: 1. This chain's CDR3 is CASRGQMNTEAFF. The CDR3 DNA follows: TGTGCCAGCAGGGGACAGATGAACACTGAAGCTTTCTTT.

J is TRBJ2-6 and V is TRBV28, with no clear D. V was trimmed by 3 bases and J by 4 bases, leaving 10 bases between them. CDR3 size: 15 residues. Germline lookup yields CDR1 MDHEN and CDR2 SYDVKM. The CDR3 sequence is CASSLIELGANVLTF. CDR3 nucleotide sequence: TGTGCCAGCAGTTTGATTGAGTTAGGGGCCAACGTCCTGACTTTC.

V usage is TRBV18 and J usage is TRBJ1-1, with D possibly TRBD1 on 5 matching bases. Trimming pared 1 base from V and 2 bases from J, leaving 8 bases between. Germline CDR1 reads KGHSH; CDR2 reads LQKENI. There are 14 residues in the CDR3. As DNA, the CDR3 is TGTGCCAGCTCACCACTGGGGCCCAACACTGAAGCTTTCTTT. This encodes CASSPLGPNTEAFF.